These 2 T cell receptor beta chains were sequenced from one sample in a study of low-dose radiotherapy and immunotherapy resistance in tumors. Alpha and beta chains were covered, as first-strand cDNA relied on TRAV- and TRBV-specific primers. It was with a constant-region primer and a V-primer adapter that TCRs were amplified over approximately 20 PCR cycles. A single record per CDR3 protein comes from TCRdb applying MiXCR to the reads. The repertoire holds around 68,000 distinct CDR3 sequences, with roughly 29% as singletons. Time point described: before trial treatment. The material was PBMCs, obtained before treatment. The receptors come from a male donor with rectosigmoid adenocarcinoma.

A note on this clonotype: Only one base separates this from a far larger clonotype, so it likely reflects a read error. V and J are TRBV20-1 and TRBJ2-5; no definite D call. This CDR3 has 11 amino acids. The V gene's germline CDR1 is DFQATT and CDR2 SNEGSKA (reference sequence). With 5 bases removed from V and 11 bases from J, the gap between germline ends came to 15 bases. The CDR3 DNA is TGCAGTGCTCCCCCTGGCAATGAGCAGTACTTC. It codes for CSAPPGNEQYF.

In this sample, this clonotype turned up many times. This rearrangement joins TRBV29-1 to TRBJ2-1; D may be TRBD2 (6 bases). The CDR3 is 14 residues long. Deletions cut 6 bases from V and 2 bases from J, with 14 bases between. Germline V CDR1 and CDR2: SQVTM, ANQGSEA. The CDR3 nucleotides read TGCAGCGTGTCGGCGGGGCGAGCCTACAATGAGCAGTTCTTC. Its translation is CSVSAGRAYNEQFF.